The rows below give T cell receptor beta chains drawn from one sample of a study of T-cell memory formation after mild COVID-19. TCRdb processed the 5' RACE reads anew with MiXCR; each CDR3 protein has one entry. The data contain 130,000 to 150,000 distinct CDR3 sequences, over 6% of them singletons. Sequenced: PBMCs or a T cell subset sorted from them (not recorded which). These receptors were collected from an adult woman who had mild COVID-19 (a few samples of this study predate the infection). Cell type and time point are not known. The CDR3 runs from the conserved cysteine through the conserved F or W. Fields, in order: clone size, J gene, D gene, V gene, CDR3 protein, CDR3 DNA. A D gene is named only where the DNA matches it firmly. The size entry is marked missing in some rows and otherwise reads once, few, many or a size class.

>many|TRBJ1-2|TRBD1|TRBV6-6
CARGQAYGYTF
TGTGCCAGAGGACAGGCCTATGGCTACACCTTC
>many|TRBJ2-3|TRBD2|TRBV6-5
CASSYHGGGTDTQYF
TGTGCCAGCAGTTACCACGGGGGGGGAACAGATACGCAGTATTTT
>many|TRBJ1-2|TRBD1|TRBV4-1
CASSPVGRGDYGYTF
TGCGCCAGCAGCCCTGTCGGCAGGGGGGACTATGGCTACACCTTC
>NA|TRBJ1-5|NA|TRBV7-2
CASSLDLGGLQPQHF
TGTGCCAGCAGCTTAGATCTGGGGGGGCTTCAGCCCCAGCATTTT
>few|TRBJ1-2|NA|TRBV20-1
CSASFRGRGYGYTF
TGCAGTGCTAGTTTTCGAGGTCGGGGCTATGGCTACACCTTC
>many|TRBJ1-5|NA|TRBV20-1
CSASPNGGGNQPQHF
TGCAGTGCTAGCCCCAACGGGGGAGGCAATCAGCCCCAGCATTTT
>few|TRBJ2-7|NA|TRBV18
CASSPPGPRSGEQYF
TGTGCCAGCTCACCGCCCGGCCCAAGATCGGGCGAGCAGTACTTC
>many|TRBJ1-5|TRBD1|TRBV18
CASSPDRDQPQHF
TGTGCCAGCTCACCGGACAGGGATCAGCCCCAGCATTTT
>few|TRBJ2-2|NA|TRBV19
CASSTGAGASGGTGELFF
TGTGCCAGTAGTACAGGGGCGGGAGCGTCGGGGGGCACCGGGGAGCTGTTTTTT
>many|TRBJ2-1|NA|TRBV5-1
CASSTPGGGEQFF
TGCGCCAGCAGCACCCCAGGAGGGGGGGAGCAGTTCTTC
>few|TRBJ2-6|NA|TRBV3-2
CASSLREGPGANVLTF
TGTGCCAGCAGTCTCCGGGAGGGACCTGGGGCCAACGTCCTGACTTTC
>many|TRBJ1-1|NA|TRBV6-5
CASSYRQGTEAFF
TGTGCCAGCAGTTACCGCCAGGGAACTGAAGCTTTCTTT
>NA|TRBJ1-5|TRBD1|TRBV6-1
CASSEARGIQPQHF
TGTGCCAGCAGTGAGGCCAGGGGGATTCAGCCCCAGCATTTT
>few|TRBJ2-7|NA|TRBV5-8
CASSGDGGRREQYF
TGTGCCAGCAGCGGGGACGGGGGCCGCAGGGAGCAGTACTTC
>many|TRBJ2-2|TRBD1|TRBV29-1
CSVLDRGRSGELFF
TGCAGCGTCCTGGACAGGGGTAGATCCGGGGAGCTGTTTTTT
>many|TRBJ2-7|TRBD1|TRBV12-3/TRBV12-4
CASGLQGIGEQYF
TGTGCCAGCGGGTTACAGGGGATCGGCGAGCAGTACTTC
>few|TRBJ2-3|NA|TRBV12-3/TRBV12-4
CASLSSVEADTQYF
TGTGCCAGCCTCTCATCCGTGGAGGCAGATACGCAGTATTTT
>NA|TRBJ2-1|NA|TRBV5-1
CASSLGGGATNEQFF
TGCGCCAGCAGCTTGGGAGGCGGGGCGACGAATGAGCAGTTCTTC
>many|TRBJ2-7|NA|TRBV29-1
CSVGGRGSDEQYF
TGCAGCGTTGGCGGCAGGGGTAGCGACGAGCAGTACTTC
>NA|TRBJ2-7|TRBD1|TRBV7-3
CASSPLDRVGSSYEQYF
TGTGCCAGCAGCCCCTTGGACAGGGTAGGAAGCTCCTACGAGCAGTACTTC
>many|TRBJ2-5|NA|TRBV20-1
CSAGREETQYF
TGCAGTGCCGGAAGGGAGGAGACCCAGTACTTC
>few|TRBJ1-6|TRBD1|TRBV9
CASSVEGAGNSPLHF
TGTGCCAGCAGCGTGGAGGGGGCTGGGAATTCACCCCTCCACTTT
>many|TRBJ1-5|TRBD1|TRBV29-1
CSAADRSNQPQHF
TGCAGCGCCGCGGACAGGAGCAATCAGCCCCAGCATTTT
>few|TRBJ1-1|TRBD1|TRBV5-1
CASSLGAASGTGSEAFF
TGCGCCAGCAGCTTGGGTGCCGCCTCTGGGACAGGGAGTGAAGCTTTCTTT
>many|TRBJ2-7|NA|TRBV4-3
CASSQDLVRTYEQYF
TGCGCCAGCAGCCAAGATCTGGTGCGCACCTACGAGCAGTACTTC
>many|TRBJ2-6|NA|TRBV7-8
CASSLGGTGANVLTF
TGTGCCAGCAGCTTAGGGGGAACTGGGGCCAACGTCCTGACTTTC
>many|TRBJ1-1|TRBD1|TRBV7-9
CASSFWTGDTEAFF
TGTGCCAGCAGCTTTTGGACAGGGGACACTGAAGCTTTCTTT
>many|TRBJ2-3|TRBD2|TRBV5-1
CASSGTSFTDTQYF
TGCGCCAGCAGCGGGACTAGTTTCACAGATACGCAGTATTTT
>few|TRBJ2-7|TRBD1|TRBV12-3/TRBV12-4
CASRRTGTGVGSYEQYF
TGTGCCAGCAGGCGGACCGGAACAGGGGTGGGCTCCTACGAGCAGTACTTC
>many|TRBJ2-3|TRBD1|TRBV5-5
CASSLAQGGTDTQYF
TGTGCCAGCAGCTTGGCACAGGGGGGCACAGATACGCAGTATTTT
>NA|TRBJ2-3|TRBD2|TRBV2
CASSENYRGGPDTQYF
TGTGCCAGCAGTGAAAACTATCGGGGGGGACCAGATACGCAGTATTTT
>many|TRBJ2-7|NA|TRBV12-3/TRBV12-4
CASSSKGGVEQYF
TGTGCCAGCAGTTCCAAAGGTGGGGTTGAGCAGTACTTC
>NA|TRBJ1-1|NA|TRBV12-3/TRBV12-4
CASSRAGSNTEAFF
TGTGCCAGCAGTCGGGCAGGGTCGAACACTGAAGCTTTCTTT
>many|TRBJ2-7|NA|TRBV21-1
CASCRAAYEQYF
TGTGCCAGCTGCCGGGCCGCCTACGAGCAGTACTTC
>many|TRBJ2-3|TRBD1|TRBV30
CAGHTGQRTDTQYF
TGTGCCGGACATACGGGACAGCGCACAGATACGCAGTATTTT
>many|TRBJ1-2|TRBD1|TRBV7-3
CASGDRQGGGYTF
TGTGCCAGCGGAGATAGACAGGGTGGTGGCTACACCTTC
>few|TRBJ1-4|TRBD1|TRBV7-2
CASSTRGTGNEKLFF
TGTGCCAGCAGCACTAGAGGGACAGGGAATGAAAAACTGTTTTTT
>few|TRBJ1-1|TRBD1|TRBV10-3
CAISADRAQAFF
TGTGCCATCAGTGCTGACAGGGCCCAAGCTTTCTTT
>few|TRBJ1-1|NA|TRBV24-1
CATSNPGTEAFF
TGTGCCACCAGTAATCCGGGGACTGAAGCTTTCTTT
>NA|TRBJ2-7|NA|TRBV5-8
CASSLPRSPSNEQYF
TGTGCCAGCAGCCTCCCTCGGAGCCCGAGTAACGAGCAGTACTTC
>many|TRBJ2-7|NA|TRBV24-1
CATSDFNEQYF
TGTGCCACCAGTGATTTCAACGAGCAGTACTTC
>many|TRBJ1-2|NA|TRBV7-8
CASSPPSWQGTYGYTF
TGTGCCAGCAGCCCACCTTCCTGGCAGGGGACCTATGGCTACACCTTC
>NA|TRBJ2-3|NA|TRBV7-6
CASRPRPGSDTQYF
TGTGCCAGCCGTCCCAGGCCGGGGTCAGATACGCAGTATTTT
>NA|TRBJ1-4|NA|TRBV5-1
CASSLEVANEKLFF
TGCGCCAGCAGCTTGGAGGTGGCTAATGAAAAACTGTTTTTT
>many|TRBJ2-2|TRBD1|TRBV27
CASSTSTGPTGELFF
TGTGCCAGCAGTACCTCGACAGGGCCCACCGGGGAGCTGTTTTTT
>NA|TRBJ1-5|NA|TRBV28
CASSLQGSSNQPQHF
TGTGCCAGCAGTTTACAGGGAAGTAGCAATCAGCCCCAGCATTTT
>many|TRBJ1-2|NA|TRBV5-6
CASSPGTQGSGYTF
TGTGCCAGCAGCCCAGGGACACAGGGAAGCGGCTACACCTTC
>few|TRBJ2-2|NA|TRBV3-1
CASSQGYQGNTGELFF
TGTGCCAGCAGCCAAGGTTATCAGGGCAACACCGGGGAGCTGTTTTTT
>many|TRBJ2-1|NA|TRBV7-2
CASSFRGPEQFF
TGTGCCAGCAGCTTCCGGGGTCCGGAGCAGTTCTTC